This T cell receptor beta chain was captured in a study of regulatory T cells in long-lasting Graves disease. Study-wide points: Possibly, too few samples lowered accuracy.

This clonotype was observed many times. The antigen remains unidentified. Arm-PCR of CDR3 regions and iRepertoire HTBI primers were used to build TCR beta libraries. TCRdb re-called the multiplex PCR reads with MiXCR, one entry per CDR3 protein. The sample contains about 530,000 distinct CDR3 sequences, roughly 16% of which appear only once. The CDR3 is made up of 15 amino acids. V lost 5 bases, J lost 0 bases, and 12 bases lay in between. Per the germline V gene, CDR1 is SGHTA and CDR2 is FQGTGA. Regarding time point: newly diagnosed GD, antithyroid drugs for less than 3 months. TCR sequences were obtained from RNA taken from PBMCs. Another study also made use of these data, one on T cells in Graves' hyperthyroidism and ophthalmopathy.

This receptor was obtained from a woman aged 40 to 65 with Graves disease. V usage is TRBV7-3 and J usage is TRBJ2-3; TRBD1 might be the D (6 bases). Material: peripheral blood mononuclear cells (PBMCs), obtained at new diagnosis, from a patient treated with antithyroid drugs. The DNA for the CDR3 is TGTGCCAGCAGCCTCAGGGGCCATAGCACAGATACGCAGTATTTT. This translates into CASSLRGHSTDTQYF.